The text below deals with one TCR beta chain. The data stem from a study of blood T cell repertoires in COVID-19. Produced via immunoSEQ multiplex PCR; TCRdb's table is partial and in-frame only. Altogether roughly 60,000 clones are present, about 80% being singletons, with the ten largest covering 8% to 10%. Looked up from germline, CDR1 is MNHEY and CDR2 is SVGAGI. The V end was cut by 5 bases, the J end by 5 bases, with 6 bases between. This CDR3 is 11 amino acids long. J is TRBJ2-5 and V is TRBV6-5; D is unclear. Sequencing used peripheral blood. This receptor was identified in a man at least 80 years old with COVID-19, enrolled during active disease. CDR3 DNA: TGTGCCAGCAGTCCCGGGGAGACCCAGTACTTC. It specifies CASSPGETQYF.